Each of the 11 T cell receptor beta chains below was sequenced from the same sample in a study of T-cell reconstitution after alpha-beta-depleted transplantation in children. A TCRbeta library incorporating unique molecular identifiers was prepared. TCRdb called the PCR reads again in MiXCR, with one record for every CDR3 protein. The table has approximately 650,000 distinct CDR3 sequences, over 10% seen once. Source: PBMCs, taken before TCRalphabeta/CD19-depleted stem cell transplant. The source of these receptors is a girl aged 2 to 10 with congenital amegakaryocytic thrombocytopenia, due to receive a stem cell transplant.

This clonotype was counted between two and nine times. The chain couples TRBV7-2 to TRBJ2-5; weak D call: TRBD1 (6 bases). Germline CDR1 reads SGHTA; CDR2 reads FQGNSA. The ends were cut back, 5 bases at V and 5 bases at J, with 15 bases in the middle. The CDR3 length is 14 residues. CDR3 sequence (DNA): TGTGCCAGCAGCCCTACCAGACAGGAGGAGACCCAGTACTTC. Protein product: CASSPTRQEETQYF.

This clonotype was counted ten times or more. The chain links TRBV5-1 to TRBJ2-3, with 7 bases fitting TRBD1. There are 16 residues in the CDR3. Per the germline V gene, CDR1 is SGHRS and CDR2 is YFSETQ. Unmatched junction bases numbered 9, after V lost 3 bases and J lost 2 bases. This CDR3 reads CASSSRDRPDTDTQYF. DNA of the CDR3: TGCGCCAGCAGCTCCCGGGACAGACCCGACACAGATACGCAGTATTTT.

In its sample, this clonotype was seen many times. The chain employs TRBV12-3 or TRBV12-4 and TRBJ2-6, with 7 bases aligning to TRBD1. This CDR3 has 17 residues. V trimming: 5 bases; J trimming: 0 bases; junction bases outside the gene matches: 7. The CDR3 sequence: CASSRTGLLSGANVLTF. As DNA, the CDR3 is TGTGCCAGCAGTCGGACAGGCCTTCTCTCTGGGGCCAACGTCCTGACTTTC.

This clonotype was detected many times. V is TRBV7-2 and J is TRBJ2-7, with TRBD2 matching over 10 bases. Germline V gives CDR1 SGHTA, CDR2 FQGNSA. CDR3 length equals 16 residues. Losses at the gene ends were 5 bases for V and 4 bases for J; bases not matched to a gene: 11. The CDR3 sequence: CASSRGEGLAVYEQYF. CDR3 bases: TGTGCCAGCAGCCGAGGGGAAGGACTAGCGGTATACGAGCAGTACTTC.

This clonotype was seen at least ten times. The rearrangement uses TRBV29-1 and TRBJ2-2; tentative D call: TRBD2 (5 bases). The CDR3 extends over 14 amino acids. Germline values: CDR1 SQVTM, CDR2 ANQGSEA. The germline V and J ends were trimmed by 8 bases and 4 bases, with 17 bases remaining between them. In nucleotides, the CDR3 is TGCAGCAATTTGGGAGACCGTTTCACCGGGGAGCTGTTTTTT. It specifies CSNLGDRFTGELFF.

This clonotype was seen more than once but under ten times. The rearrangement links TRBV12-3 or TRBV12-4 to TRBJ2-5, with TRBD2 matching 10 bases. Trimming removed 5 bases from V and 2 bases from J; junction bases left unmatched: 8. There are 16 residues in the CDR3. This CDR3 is CASSTTGTSAQETQYF. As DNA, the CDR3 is TGTGCCAGCAGTACGACCGGGACTAGCGCGCAAGAGACCCAGTACTTC.

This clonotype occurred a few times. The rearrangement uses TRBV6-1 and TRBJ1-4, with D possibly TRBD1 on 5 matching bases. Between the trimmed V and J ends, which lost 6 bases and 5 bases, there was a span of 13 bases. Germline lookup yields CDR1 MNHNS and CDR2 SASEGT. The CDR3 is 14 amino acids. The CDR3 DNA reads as TGTGCCAGCAGGGGACCGAGGAAGAATGAAAAACTGTTTTTT. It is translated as CASRGPRKNEKLFF.

CDR3 region: CASSLSGVRDEQYV. The DNA for the CDR3 is TGTGCCAGCAGCTTATCCGGCGTTCGGGACGAGCAGTACGTC. The chain links TRBV7-2 to TRBJ2-7, with D unclear. The CDR3 spans 14 residues. CDR1 and CDR2 from the germline V gene are SGHTA and FQGNSA. With 2 bases removed from V and 5 bases from J, the gap between germline ends came to 13 bases.

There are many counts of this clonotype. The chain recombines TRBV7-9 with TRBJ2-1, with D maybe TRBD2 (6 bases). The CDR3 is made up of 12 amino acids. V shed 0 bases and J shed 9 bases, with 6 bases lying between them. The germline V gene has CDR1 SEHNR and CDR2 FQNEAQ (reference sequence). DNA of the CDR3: TGTGCCAGCAGCTTAGCGGAGGGTGAGCAGTTCTTC. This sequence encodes CASSLAEGEQFF.

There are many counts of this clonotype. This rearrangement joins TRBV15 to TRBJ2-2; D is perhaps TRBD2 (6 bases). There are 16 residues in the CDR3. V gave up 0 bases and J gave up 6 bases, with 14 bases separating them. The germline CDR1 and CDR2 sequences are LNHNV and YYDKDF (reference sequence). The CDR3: CATSRDRGSEAGELFF. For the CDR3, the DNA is TGTGCCACCAGCAGAGATCGGGGGTCGGAGGCCGGGGAGCTGTTTTTT. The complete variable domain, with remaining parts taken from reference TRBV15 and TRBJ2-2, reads DAMVIQNPRYQVTQFGKPVTLSCSQTLNHNVMYWYQQKSSQAPKLLFHYYDKDFNNEADTPDNFQSRRPNTSFCFLDIRSPGLGDTAMYLCATSRDRGSEAGELFFGEGSRLTVL.

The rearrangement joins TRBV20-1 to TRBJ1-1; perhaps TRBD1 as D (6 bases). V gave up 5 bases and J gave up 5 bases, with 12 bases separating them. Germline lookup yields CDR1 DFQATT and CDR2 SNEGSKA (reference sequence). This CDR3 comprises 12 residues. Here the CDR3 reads CSAGPDRTEAFF. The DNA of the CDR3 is TGCAGTGCTGGCCCCGACAGGACTGAAGCTTTCTTT.